The count of the clone carrying this T cell receptor beta chain is one. Its target is not known. Here immunoSEQ multiplex PCR was the method, and the copy in TCRdb shows in-frame clones only, minus some. This repertoire shows about 78,000 clones, roughly 80% found once; its top ten account for 0.55% to 0.75%. CD3+CD4+ and CD3+CD8+ cells were FACS-sorted from thawed unstimulated PBMCs. This CDR3 is built from 13 residues. The V end was cut by 0 bases, the J end by 11 bases, with 13 bases between. Germline lookup yields CDR1 SNHLY and CDR2 FYNNEI. The sample comes from a study of T cell clones after liver transplantation. Whole-study results and caveats: Compared with third party-reactive sequences, donor-reactive ones declined more, independent of withdrawal success. In a couple of subjects, few donor cells limited the measurable donor-reactive repertoire. Rather than being deleted, graft donor-reactive T cells may have moved into the graft.

The chain uses TRBV2 and TRBJ1-1; D not certain. Sequences were derived from CD4+ T cells from blood, sampled before liver transplant. The source of this sequence is a human donor who received a liver transplant. The CDR3 sequence: CASSEAPSLVAFF. In nucleotides, the CDR3 is TGTGCCAGCAGTGAAGCGCCCTCTCTGGTGGCTTTCTTT.